Sequencing of this T cell receptor (beta chain) was carried out in a study of OX40 agonist ivuxolimab in advanced cancers. Libraries were prepared by immunoSEQ multiplex PCR; TCRdb keeps only in-frame clonotypes and omits some of them. The top ten hold over 0.65% of the sample, which has fewer than 70,000 clones, about 88% seen once. Per the germline V gene, CDR1 is SGHKS and CDR2 is YYEKEE (reference sequence). The CDR3 loop spans 15 amino acids. Trimming took 2 bases from V and 3 from J, leaving 12 bases between them. This clone was found once. This receptor was obtained from an adult with an advanced solid tumor such as melanoma, head and neck, liver or kidney cancer. V is TRBV5-5 and J is TRBJ2-1, with D possibly TRBD1 on 6 matching bases. This specimen was CD4+ or CD8+ T cells sorted from blood, taken in a trial of the OX40 agonist ivuxolimab. The CDR3 is CASSFQGKGYNEQFF. In DNA, the CDR3 is TGTGCCAGCAGCTTCCAGGGGAAGGGCTACAATGAGCAGTTCTTC. The variable domain in full, completed from reference TRBV5-5 and TRBJ2-1, reads DAGVTQSPTHLIKTRGQQVTLRCSPISGHKSVSWYQQVLGQGPQFIFQYYEKEERGRGNFPDRFSARQFPNYSSELNVNALLLGDSALYLCASSFQGKGYNEQFFGPGTRLTVL.